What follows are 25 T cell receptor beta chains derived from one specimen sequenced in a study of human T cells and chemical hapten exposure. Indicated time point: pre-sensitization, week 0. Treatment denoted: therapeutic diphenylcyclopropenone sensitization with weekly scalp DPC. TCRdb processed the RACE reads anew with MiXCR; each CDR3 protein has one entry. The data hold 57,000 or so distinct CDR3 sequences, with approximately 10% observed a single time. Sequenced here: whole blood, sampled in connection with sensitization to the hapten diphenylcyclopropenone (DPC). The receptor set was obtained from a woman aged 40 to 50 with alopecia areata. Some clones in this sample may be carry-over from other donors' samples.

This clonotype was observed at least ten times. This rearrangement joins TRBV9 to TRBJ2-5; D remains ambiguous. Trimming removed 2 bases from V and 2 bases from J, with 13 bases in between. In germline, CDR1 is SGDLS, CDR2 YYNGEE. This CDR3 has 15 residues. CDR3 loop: CASSVLPGKQETQYF. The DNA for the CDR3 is TGTGCCAGCAGCGTCTTGCCAGGCAAGCAAGAGACCCAGTACTTC.

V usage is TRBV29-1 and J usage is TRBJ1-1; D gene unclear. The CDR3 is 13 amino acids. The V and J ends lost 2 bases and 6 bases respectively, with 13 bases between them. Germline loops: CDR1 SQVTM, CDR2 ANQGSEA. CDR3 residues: CSVEPSNGAEAFF. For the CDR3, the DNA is TGCAGCGTTGAACCGTCGAACGGGGCTGAAGCTTTCTTT.

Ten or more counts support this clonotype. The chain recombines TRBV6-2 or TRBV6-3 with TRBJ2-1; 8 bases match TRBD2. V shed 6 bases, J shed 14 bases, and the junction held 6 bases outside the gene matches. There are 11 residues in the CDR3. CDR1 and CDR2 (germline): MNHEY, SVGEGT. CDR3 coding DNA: TGTGCCAGCAGCACGGGACTAGACGAGTTCTTC. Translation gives CASSTGLDEFF.

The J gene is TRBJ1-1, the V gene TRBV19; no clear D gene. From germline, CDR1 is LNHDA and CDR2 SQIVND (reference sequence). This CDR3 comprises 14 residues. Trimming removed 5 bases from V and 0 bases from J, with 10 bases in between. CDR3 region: CASSPGSMNTEAFF. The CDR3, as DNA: TGTGCCAGTAGTCCAGGCAGCATGAACACTGAAGCTTTCTTT. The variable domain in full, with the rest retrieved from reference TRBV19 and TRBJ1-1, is DGGITQSPKYLFRKEGQNVTLSCEQNLNHDAMYWYRQDPGQGLRLIYYSQIVNDFQKGDIAEGYSVSREKKESFPLTVTSAQKNPTAFYLCASSPGSMNTEAFFGQGTRLTVV.

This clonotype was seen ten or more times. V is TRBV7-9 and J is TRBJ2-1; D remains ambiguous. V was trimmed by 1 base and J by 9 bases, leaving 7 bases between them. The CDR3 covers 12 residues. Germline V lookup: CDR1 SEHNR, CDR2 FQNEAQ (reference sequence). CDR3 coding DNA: TGTGCCAGCAGCTTAGAATCGCCTGAGCAGTTCTTC. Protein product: CASSLESPEQFF.

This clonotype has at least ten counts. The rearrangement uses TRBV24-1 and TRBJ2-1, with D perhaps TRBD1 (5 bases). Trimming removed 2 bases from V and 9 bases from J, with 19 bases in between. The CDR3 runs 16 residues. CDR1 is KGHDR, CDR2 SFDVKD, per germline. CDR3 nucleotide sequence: TGTGCCACCAGTGATTCGGACATGGCCCACGGACGTGAGCAGTTCTTC. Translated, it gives CATSDSDMAHGREQFF.

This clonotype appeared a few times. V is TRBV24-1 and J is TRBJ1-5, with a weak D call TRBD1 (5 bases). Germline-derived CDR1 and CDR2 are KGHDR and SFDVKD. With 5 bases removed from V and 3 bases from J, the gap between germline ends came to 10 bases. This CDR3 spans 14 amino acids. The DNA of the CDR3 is TGTGCCACCAGTGCCGCAGGGAACAATCAGCCCCAGCATTTT. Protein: CATSAAGNNQPQHF.

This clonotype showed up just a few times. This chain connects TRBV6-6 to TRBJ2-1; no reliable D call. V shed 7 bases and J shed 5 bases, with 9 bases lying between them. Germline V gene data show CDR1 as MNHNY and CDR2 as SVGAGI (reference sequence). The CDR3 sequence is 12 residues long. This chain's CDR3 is CASTSQNNEQFF. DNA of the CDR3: TGTGCCAGCACATCACAGAACAATGAGCAGTTCTTC.

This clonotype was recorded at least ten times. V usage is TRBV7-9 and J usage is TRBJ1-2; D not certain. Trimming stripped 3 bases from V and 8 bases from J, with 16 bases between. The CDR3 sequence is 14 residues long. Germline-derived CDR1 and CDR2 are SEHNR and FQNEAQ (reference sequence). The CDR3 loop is CASSLTPGRGGYTF. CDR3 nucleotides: TGTGCCAGCAGCTTGACGCCCGGACGAGGCGGCTACACCTTC.

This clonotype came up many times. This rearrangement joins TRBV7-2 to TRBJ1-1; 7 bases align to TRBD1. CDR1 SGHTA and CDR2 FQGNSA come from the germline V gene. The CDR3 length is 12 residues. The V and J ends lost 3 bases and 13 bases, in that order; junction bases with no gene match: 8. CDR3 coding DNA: TGTGCCAGCAGCTTCGACAGGGCTATGGGTTTCTTT. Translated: CASSFDRAMGFF.

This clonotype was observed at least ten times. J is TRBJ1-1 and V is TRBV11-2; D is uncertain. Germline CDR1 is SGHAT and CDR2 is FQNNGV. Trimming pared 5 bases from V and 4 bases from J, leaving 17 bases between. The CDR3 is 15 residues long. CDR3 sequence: CASSPRLQVGTEAFF. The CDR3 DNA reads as TGTGCCAGCAGCCCACGCCTGCAGGTGGGCACTGAAGCTTTCTTT.

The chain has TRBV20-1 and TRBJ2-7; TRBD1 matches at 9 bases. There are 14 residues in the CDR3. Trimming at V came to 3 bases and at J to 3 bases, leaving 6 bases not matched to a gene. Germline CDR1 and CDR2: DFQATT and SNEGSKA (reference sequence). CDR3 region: CSASGGQGHYEQYF. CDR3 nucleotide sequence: TGCAGTGCTAGTGGGGGACAGGGTCACTACGAGCAGTACTTC.

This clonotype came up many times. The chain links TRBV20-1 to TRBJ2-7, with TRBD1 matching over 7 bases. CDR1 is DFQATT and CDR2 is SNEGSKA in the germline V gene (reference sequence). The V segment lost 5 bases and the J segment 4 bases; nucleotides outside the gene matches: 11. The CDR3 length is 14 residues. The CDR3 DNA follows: TGCAGTGCTGCCACCGGGACAGACAATTACGAGCAGTACTTC. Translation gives CSAATGTDNYEQYF.

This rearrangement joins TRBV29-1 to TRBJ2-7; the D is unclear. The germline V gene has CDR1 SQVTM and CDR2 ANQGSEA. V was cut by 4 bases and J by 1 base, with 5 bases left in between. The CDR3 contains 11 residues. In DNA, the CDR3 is TGCAGCGTTGGACTTTCCTACGAGCAGTACTTC. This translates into CSVGLSYEQYF.

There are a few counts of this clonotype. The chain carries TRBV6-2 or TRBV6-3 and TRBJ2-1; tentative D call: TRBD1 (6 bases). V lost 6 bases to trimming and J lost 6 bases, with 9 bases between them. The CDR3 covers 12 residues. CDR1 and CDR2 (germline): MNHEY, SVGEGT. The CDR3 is CASSRTVNEQFF. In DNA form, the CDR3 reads TGTGCCAGCAGCCGGACAGTCAATGAGCAGTTCTTC.

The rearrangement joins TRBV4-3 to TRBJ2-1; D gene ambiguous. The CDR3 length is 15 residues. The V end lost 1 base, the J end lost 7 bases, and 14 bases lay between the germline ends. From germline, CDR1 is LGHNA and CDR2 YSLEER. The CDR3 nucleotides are TGCGCCAGCAGCCAAGGGACCCCTGAGATGAATGAGCAGTTCTTC. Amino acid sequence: CASSQGTPEMNEQFF.

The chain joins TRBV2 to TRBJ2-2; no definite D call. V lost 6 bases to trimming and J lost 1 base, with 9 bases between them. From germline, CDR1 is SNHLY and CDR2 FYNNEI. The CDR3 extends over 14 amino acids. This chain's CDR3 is CASRAGENTGELFF. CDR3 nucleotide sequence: TGTGCCAGCAGGGCAGGCGAGAACACCGGGGAGCTGTTTTTT. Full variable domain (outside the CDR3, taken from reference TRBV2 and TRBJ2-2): EPEVTQTPSHQVTQMGQEVILRCVPISNHLYFYWYRQILGQKVEFLVSFYNNEISEKSEIFDDQFSVERPDGSNFTLKIRSTKLEDSAMYFCASRAGENTGELFFGEGSRLTVL.

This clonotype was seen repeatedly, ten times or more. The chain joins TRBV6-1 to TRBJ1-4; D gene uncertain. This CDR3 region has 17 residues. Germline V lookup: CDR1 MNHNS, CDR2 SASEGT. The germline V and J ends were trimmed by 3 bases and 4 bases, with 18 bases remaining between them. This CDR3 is CASSDQPPGSLNEKLFF. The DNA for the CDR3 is TGTGCCAGCAGTGACCAACCTCCGGGATCACTTAATGAAAAACTGTTTTTT.

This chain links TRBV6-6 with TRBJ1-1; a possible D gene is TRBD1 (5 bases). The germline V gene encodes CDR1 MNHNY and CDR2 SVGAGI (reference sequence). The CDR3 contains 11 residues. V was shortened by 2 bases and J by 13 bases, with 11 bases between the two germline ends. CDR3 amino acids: CASSYGRGIFF. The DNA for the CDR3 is TGTGCCAGCAGTTACGGGAGGGGTATTTTCTTT.

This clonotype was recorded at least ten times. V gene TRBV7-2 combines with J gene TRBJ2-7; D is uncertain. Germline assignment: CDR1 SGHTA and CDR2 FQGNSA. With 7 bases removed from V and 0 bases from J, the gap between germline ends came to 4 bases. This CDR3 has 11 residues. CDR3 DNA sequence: TGTGCCAGCACCGACTCCTACGAGCAGTACTTC. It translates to CASTDSYEQYF.

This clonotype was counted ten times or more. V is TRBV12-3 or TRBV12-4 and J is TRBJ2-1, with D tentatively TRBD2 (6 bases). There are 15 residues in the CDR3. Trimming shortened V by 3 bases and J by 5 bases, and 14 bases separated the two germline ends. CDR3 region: CASSFWRGFDNEQFF. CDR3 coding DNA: TGTGCCAGCAGTTTCTGGCGGGGATTTGACAATGAGCAGTTCTTC.

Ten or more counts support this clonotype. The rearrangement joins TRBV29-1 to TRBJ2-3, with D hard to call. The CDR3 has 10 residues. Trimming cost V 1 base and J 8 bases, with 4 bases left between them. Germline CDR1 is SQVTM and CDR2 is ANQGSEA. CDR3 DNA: TGCAGCGTTGAAGGGGGTACGCAGTATTTT. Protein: CSVEGGTQYF.

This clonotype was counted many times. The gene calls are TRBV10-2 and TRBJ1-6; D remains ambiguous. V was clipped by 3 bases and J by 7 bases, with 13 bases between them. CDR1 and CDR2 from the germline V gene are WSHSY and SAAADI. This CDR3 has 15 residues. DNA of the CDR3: TGCGCCAGCAGTGATTCAGGTTCGAGGAATTCACCCCTCCACTTT. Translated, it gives CASSDSGSRNSPLHF.

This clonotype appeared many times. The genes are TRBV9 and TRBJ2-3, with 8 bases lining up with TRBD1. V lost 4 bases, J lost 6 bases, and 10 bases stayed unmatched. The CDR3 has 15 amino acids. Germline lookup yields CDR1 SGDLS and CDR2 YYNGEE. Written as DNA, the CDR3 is TGTGCCAGCAGCCTCCGAGAGAGGACAGGGGATACGCAGTATTTT. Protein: CASSLRERTGDTQYF.

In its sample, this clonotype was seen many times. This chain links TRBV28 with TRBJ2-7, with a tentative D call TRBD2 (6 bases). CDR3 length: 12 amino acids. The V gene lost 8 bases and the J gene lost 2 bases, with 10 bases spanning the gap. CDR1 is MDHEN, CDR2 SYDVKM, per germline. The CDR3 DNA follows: TGTGCCAGCGGAGGGACGGCCTACGAGCAGTACTTC. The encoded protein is CASGGTAYEQYF.